This T cell receptor (beta chain) was profiled in a study of response to subunit inactivated influenza vaccine. Study observations and caveats: There was a suggestion from the authors that each seasonal influenza vaccination recruits few new T cells.

TCRdb analysed the RT-PCR reads with MiXCR anew, one entry per CDR3 protein. The sample lists 500,000 to 650,000 distinct CDR3 sequences, 6.5% to 8% occurring once. Details on this clonotype: Its cognate antigen is unknown.

The germline V gene has CDR1 SGHTA and CDR2 FQGNSA. The CDR3 consists of 14 residues. Trimming stripped 3 bases from V and 0 bases from J, with 9 bases between. This sequence joins TRBV7-2 and TRBJ2-7, with D possibly being TRBD2 (6 bases). This receptor was taken from a man aged 50 to 69 who received an inactivated influenza vaccine. The sequenced sample was PBMCs from blood, obtained less than 25 months after vaccination. The CDR3 DNA is TGTGCCAGCAGCTTTAGCGGTAACTCCTACGAGCAGTACTTC. Its translation: CASSFSGNSYEQYF.